This T cell receptor beta chain came from a study of shared clonotypes between healthy human individuals. Genomic DNA of every subset was divided equally among multiple immunoSEQ plates. Assay: immunoSEQ multiplex PCR; the TCRdb copy retains only in-frame clones and omits some. The sample includes about 980,000 clones, 60% to 85% seen only once; the top ten take about 1.5%. V trimming: 6 bases; J trimming: 4 bases; junction bases outside the gene matches: 8. CDR1 and CDR2 from the germline V gene are SGHAT and FQNNGV. The CDR3 loop spans 14 amino acids. The material sequenced was memory CD4+ T cells sorted from blood. Indicated subset: CD45RA-negative fraction. This clonotype was sampled from a man younger than 30 in good health. This sequence joins TRBV11-2 and TRBJ2-5, with 7 bases that match TRBD2. CDR3 nucleotide sequence: TGTGCCAGCAGTTACGGACTAGACAGAGAGACCCAGTACTTC. Translated: CASSYGLDRETQYF.